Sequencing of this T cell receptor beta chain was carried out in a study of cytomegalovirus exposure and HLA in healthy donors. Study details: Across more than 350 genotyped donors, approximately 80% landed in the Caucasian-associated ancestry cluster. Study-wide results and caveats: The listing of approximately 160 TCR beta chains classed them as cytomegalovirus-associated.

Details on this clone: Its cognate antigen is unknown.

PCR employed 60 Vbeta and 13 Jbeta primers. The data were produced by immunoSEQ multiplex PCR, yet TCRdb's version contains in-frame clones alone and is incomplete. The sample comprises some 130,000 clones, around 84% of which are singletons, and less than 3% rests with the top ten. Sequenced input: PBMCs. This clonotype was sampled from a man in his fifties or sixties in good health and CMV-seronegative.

The CDR3 loop reads CASSELGEDGYTF. Here the CDR3 DNA reads TGCGCCAGCAGTGAATTGGGGGAGGACGGCTACACCTTC. The rearrangement joins TRBV10-2 to TRBJ1-2, with a weak D call TRBD1 (5 bases). V gave up 3 bases and J gave up 8 bases, with 13 bases separating them. CDR3 size: 13 residues. Germline V gene data show CDR1 as WSHSY and CDR2 as SAAADI.